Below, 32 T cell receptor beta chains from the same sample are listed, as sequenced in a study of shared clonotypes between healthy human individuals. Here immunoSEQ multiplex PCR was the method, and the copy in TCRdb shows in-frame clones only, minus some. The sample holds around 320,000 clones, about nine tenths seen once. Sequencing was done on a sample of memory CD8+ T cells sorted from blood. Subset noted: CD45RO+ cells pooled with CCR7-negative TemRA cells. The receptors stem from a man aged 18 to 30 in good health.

The CDR3 here is CASSPRWWLEQETQYF. As DNA, the CDR3 is TGTGCCAGCTCACCACGCTGGTGGCTAGAACAAGAGACCCAGTACTTC. The V and J genes are TRBV18 and TRBJ2-5; D gene unclear. Germline V gives CDR1 KGHSH, CDR2 LQKENI. The V gene lost 1 base and the J gene lost 2 bases, with 14 bases spanning the gap. The CDR3 runs 16 residues.

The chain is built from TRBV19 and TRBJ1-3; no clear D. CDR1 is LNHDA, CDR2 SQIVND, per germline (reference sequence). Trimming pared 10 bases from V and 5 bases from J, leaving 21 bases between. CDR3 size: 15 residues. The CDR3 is CATRGEWTFRNTIYF. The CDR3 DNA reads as TGTGCCACCCGCGGTGAGTGGACCTTTCGAAACACCATATATTTT.

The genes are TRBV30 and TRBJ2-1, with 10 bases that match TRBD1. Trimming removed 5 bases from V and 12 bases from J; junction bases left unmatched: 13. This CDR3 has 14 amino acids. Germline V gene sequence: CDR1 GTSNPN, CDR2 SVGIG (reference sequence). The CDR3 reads CAWGEGTGDFGQFF. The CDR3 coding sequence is TGTGCCTGGGGAGAGGGGACAGGGGACTTTGGGCAGTTCTTC.

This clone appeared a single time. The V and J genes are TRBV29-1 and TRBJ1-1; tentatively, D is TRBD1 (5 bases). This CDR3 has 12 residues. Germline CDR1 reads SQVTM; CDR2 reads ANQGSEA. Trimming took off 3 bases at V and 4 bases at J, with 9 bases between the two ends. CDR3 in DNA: TGCAGCGTTGATGAGGGGTCCACTGAAGCTTTCTTT. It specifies CSVDEGSTEAFF. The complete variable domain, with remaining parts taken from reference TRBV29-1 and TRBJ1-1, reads SAVISQKPSRDICQRGTSLTIQCQVDSQVTMMFWYRQQPGQSLTLIATANQGSEATYESGFVIDKFPISRPNLTFSTLTVSNMSPEDSSIYLCSVDEGSTEAFFGQGTRLTVV.

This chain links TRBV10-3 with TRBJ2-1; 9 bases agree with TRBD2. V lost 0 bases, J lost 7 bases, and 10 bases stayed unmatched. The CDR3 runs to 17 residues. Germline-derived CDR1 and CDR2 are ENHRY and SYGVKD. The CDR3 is CAISESEASGDRNEQFF. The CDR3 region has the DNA TGTGCCATCAGTGAGTCTGAGGCTAGCGGGGATCGAAATGAGCAGTTCTTC.

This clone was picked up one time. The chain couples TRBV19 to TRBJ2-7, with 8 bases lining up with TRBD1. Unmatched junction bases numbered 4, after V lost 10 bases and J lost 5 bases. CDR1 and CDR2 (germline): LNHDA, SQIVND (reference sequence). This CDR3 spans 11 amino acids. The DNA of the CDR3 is TGTGCCACGCAACAGGGGGACGAGCAGTACTTC. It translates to CATQQGDEQYF.

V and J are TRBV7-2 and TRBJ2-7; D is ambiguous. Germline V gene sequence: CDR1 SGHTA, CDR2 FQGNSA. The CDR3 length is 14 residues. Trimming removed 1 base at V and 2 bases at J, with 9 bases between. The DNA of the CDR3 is TGTGCCAGCAGCTTAGATATGGCGGCCTACGAGCAGTACTTC. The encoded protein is CASSLDMAAYEQYF.

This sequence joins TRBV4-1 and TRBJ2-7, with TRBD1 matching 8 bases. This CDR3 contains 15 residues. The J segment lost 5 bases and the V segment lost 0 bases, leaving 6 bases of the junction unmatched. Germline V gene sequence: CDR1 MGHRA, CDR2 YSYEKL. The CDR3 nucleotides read TGCGCCAGCAGCCAAGATGGACAGGGTTTGCACGAGCAGTACTTC. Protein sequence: CASSQDGQGLHEQYF.

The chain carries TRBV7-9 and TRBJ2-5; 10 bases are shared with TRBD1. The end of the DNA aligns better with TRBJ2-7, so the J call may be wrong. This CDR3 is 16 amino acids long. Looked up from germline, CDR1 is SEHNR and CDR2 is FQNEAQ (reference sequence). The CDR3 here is CASSLPPGQGPGEQYF. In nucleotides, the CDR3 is TGTGCCAGCAGCTTACCCCCGGGACAGGGGCCCGGCGAGCAGTACTTC.

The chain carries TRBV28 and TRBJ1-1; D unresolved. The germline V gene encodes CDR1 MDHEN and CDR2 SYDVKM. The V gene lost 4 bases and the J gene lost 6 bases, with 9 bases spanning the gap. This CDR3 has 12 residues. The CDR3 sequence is CASSWSIAEAFF. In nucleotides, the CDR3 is TGTGCCAGCAGTTGGTCGATTGCTGAAGCTTTCTTT. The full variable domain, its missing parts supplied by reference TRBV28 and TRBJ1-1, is DVKVTQSSRYLVKRTGEKVFLECVQDMDHENMFWYRQDPGLGLRLIYFSYDVKMKEKGDIPEGYSVSREKKERFSLILESASTNQTSMYLCASSWSIAEAFFGQGTRLTVV.

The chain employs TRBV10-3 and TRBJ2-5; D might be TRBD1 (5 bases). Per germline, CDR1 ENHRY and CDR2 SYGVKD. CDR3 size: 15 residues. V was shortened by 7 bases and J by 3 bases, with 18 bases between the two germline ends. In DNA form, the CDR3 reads TGTGCCATCATGGGGCAGGGAACTGGGAAAGAGACCCAGTACTTC. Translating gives CAIMGQGTGKETQYF.

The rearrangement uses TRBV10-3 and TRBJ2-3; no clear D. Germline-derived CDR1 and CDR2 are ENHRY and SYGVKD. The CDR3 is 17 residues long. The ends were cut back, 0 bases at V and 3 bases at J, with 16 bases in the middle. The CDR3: CAISESEGYDWTDTQYF. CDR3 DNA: TGTGCCATCAGTGAGTCAGAAGGGTATGATTGGACAGATACGCAGTATTTT.

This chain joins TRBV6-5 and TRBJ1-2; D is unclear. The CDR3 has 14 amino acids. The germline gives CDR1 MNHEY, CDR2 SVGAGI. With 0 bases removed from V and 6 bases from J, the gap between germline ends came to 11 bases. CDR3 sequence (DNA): TGTGCCAGCAGTTACTCGGGAGGGATAGATGGCTACACCTTC. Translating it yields CASSYSGGIDGYTF.

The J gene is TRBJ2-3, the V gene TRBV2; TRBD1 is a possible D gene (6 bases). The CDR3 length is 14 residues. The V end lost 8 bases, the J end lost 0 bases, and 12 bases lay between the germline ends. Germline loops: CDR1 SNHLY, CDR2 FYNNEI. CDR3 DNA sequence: TGTGCCAGCTGGGGGCGGAGTAGCACAGATACGCAGTATTTT. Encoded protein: CASWGRSSTDTQYF. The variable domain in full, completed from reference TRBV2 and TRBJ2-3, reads EPEVTQTPSHQVTQMGQEVILRCVPISNHLYFYWYRQILGQKVEFLVSFYNNEISEKSEIFDDQFSVERPDGSNFTLKIRSTKLEDSAMYFCASWGRSSTDTQYFGPGTRLTVL.

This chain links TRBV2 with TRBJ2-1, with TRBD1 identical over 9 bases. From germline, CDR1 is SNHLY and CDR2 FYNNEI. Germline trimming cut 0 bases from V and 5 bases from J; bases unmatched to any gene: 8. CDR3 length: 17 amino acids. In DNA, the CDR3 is TGTGCCAGCAGTGAAGCGCTAGACAGGGGGTGGGACAATGAGCAGTTCTTC. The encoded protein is CASSEALDRGWDNEQFF.

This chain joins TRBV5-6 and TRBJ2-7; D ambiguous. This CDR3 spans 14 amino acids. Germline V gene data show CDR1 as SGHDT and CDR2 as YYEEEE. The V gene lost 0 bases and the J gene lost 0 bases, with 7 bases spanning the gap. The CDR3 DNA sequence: TGTGCCAGCAGCTTGGAAGAGAGCTCCTACGAGCAGTACTTC. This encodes CASSLEESSYEQYF.

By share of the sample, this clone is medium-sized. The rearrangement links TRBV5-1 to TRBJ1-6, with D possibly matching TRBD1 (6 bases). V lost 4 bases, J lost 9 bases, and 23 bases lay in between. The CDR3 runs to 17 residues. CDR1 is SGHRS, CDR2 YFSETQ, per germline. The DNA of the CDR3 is TGCGCCAGCAGCCTCCTGATGACAGGCGGAGGTTTTTCACCCCTCCACTTT. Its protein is CASSLLMTGGGFSPLHF.

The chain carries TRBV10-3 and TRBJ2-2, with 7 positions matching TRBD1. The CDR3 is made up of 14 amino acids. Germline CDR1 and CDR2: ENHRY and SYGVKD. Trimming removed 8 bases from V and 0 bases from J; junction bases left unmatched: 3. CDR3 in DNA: TGTGCCATCCCCCAGGGGGCGAACACCGGGGAGCTGTTTTTT. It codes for CAIPQGANTGELFF.

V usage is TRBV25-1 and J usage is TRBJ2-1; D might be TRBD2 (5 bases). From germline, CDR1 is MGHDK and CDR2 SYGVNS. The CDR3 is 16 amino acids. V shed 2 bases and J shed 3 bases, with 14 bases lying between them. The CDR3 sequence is CASSEAVPAGYNEQFF. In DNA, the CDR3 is TGTGCCAGCAGTGAAGCGGTACCGGCGGGCTACAATGAGCAGTTCTTC.

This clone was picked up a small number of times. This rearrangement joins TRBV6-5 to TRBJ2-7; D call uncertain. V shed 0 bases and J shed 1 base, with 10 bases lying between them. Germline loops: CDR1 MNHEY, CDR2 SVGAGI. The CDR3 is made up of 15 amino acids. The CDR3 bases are TGTGCCAGCAGTTACTCTGAGGTAGAATCCTACGAGCAGTACTTC. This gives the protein CASSYSEVESYEQYF.

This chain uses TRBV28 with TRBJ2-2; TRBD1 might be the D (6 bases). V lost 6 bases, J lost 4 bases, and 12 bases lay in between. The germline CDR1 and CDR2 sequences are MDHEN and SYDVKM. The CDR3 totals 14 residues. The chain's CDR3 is CASRLQGSTGELFF. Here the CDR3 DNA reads TGTGCCAGCAGACTTCAGGGGAGCACCGGGGAGCTGTTTTTT. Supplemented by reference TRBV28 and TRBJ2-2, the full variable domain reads DVKVTQSSRYLVKRTGEKVFLECVQDMDHENMFWYRQDPGLGLRLIYFSYDVKMKEKGDIPEGYSVSREKKERFSLILESASTNQTSMYLCASRLQGSTGELFFGEGSRLTVL.

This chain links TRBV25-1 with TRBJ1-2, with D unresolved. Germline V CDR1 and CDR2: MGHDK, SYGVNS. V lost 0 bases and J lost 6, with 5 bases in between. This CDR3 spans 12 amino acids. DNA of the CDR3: TGTGCCAGCAGTGAATATGGGGATGGCTACACCTTC. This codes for CASSEYGDGYTF.

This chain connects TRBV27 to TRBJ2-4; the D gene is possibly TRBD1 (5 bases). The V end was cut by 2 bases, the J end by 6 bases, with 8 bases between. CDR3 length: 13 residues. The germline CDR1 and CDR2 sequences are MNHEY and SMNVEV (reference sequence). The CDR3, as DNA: TGTGCCAGCAGTTTAGGGGCAGTAAACATTCAGTACTTC. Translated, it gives CASSLGAVNIQYF.

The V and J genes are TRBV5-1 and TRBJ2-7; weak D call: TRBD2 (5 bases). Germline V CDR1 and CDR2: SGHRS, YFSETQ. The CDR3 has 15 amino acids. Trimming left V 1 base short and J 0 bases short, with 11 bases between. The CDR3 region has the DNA TGCGCCAGCAGCTTGTATTGGACTGGCTCCTACGAGCAGTACTTC. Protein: CASSLYWTGSYEQYF.

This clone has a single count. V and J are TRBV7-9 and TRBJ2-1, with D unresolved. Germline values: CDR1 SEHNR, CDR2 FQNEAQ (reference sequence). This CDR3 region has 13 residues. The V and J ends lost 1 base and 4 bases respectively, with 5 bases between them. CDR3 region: CASSLGRYNEQFF. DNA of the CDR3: TGTGCCAGCAGCTTAGGTAGATACAATGAGCAGTTCTTC.

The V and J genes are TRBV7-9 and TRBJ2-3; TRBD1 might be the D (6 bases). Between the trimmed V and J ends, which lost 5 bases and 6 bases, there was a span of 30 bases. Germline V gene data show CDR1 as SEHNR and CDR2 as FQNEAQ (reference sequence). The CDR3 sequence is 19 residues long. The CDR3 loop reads CASSPSLMGARRKCDTQYF. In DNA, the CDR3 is TGTGCCAGCAGCCCTAGCTTGATGGGGGCGCGCAGAAAATGTGATACGCAGTATTTT.

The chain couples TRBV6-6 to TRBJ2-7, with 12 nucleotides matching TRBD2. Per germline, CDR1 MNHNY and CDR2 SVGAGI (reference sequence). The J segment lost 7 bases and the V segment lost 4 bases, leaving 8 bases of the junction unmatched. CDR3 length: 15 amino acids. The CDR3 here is CASSLWTSGTGEQYF. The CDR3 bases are TGTGCCAGCAGTTTGTGGACTAGCGGGACGGGAGAGCAGTACTTC.

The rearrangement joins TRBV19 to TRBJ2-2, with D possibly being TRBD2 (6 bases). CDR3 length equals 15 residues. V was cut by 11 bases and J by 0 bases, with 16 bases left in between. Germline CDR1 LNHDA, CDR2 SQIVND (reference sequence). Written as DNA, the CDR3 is TGTGCCTCAGGCTATGGGGACTCGAACACCGGGGAGCTGTTTTTT. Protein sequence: CASGYGDSNTGELFF.

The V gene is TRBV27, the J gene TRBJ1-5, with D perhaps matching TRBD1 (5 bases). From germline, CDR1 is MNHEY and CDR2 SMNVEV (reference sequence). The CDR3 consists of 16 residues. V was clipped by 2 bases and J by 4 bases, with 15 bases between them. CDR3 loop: CASSLVGGLANQPQHF. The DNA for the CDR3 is TGTGCCAGCAGTTTAGTGGGGGGATTAGCAAATCAGCCCCAGCATTTT.

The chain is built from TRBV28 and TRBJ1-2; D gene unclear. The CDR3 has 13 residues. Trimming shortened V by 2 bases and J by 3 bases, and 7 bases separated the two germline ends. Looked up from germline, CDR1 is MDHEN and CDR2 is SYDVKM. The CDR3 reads CASSLRPDYGYTF. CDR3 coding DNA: TGTGCCAGCAGTTTACGTCCTGACTATGGCTACACCTTC.

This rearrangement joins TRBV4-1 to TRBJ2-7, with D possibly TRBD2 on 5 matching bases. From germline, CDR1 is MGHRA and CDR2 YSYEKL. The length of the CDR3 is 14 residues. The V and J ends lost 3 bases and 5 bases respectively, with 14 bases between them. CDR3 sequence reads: CASSQRAPAHEQYF. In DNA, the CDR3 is TGCGCCAGCAGCCAGCGGGCCCCAGCCCACGAGCAGTACTTC.

For the CDR3, the DNA is TGTGCCAGCAGCCCTACATTAGGGACTAGCGGGAGCGATGAGCAGTTCTTC. This codes for CASSPTLGTSGSDEQFF. The genes are TRBV7-9 and TRBJ2-1; 14 bases are shared with TRBD2. Trimming took 5 bases from V and 8 from J; bases not matched to a gene: 11. Germline loops: CDR1 SEHNR, CDR2 FQNEAQ (reference sequence). There are 17 residues in the CDR3. The full variable domain, in which reference TRBV7-9 and TRBJ2-1 provide the parts outside the CDR3, is DTGVSQNPRHKITKRGQNVTFRCDPISEHNRLYWYRQTLGQGPEFLTYFQNEAQLEKSRLLSDRFSAERPKGSFSTLEIQRTEQGDSAMYLCASSPTLGTSGSDEQFFGPGTRLTVL.